The clone carrying this T cell receptor beta chain was detected a few times. Antigen unknown. Each sample gave at least 7 million isolated PBMCs. Then a second PCR, running about 6 to 12 cycles, was carried out with a sample-barcoded 5' primer and a J-beta primer mix. MiXCR was run by TCRdb on the 5' RACE reads, yielding one entry per CDR3 protein. This sample has about 900,000 distinct CDR3 sequences, with 40% to 60% found just once. This sample is part of a study of blood T cells in healthy people across ages. Study findings and constraints: No one knew whether donors had CMV, which possibly confounded expanded clonotype changes. Per-million-T-cell TCR beta diversity fell roughly linearly with age.

The junction had 4 bases not matched to a gene; V was cut back by 5 bases and J by 5 bases. This CDR3 has 14 residues. Germline CDR1 and CDR2: SGHRS and YFSETQ. The clonotype was recovered from a man between 25 and 39 years old in good health. The sample taken for sequencing was blood. The chain joins TRBV5-1 to TRBJ2-1; 10 bases fit TRBD2. The CDR3 region has the DNA TGCGCCAGCAGTGCAACTAGCGGGAACAATGAGCAGTTCTTC. Translated: CASSATSGNNEQFF. The whole variable domain, filled in from reference TRBV5-1 and TRBJ2-1, reads KAGVTQTPRYLIKTRGQQVTLSCSPISGHRSVSWYQQTPGQGLQFLFEYFSETQRNKGNFPGRFSGRQFSNSRSEMNVSTLELGDSALYLCASSATSGNNEQFFGPGTRLTVL.